This T cell receptor (beta chain) was found in a study of T-cell reconstitution after alpha-beta-depleted transplantation in children. The CDR3 is 18 residues long. The ends were cut back, 1 base at V and 0 bases at J, with 18 bases in the middle. Germline V gene data show CDR1 as SGHTA and CDR2 as FQGNSA. Preparation of the TCRbeta library was carried out with unique molecular identifiers. TCRdb recomputed calls from the PCR reads with MiXCR, one row per CDR3 protein. The repertoire holds 75,000 to 90,000 distinct CDR3 sequences, with less than 15% as singletons. This clonotype was obtained from a male patient aged 2 to 10 who had a stem cell transplant for acute lymphoblastic leukemia, so the T cells may come from the graft donor. The sequenced sample was PBMCs, mostly from graft donor cells, obtained 180 days after TCRalphabeta/CD19-depleted stem cell transplant. The J gene is TRBJ2-5, the V gene TRBV7-2; D not resolved. As DNA, the CDR3 is TGTGCCAGCAGCTTAGGCTATCCAGGACCTTACTACCAAGAGACCCAGTACTTC. It is translated as CASSLGYPGPYYQETQYF.